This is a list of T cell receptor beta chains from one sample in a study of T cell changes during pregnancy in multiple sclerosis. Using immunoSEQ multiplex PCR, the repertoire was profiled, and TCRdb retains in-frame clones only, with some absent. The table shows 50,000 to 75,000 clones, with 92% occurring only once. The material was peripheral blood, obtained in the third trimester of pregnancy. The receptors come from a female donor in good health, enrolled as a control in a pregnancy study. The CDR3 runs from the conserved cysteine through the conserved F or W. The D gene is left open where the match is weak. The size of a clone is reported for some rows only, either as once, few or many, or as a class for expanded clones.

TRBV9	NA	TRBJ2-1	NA	TGTGCCAGCAGCACCACCGCTAGGGGGAGGGCCCGGGATGAGCAGTTCTTC	CASSTTARGRARDEQFF
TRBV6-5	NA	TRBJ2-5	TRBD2	TGTGCCAGCAACCGGGGGGGCGCCGGAGAGACCCAGTACTTC	CASNRGGAGETQYF
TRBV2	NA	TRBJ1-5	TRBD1	TGTGCCAGCAGGACAGGGGTATCAAATCAGCCCCAGCATTTT	CASRTGVSNQPQHF
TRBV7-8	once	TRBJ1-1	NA	TGTGCCAGCAGCTTGGCGGGATCTGAAGCTTTCTTT	CASSLAGSEAFF
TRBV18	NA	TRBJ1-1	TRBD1	TGTGCCAGCTCCCTTTTCCGGGACAGGGAGGCCACTGAAGCTTTCTTT	CASSLFRDREATEAFF
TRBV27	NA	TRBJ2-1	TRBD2	TGTGCCAGCAGTTTAGGGGGGGGACTAGCGGGAGCCTTTAACAATGAGCAGTTCTTC	CASSLGGGLAGAFNNEQFF
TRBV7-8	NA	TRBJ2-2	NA	TGTGCCAGCAGCTTAGCGTCAGGTTACACCGGGGAGCTGTTTTTT	CASSLASGYTGELFF
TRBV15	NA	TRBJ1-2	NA	TGTGCCACCAGCAGAGATCCAGGTTATGGCTACACCTTC	CATSRDPGYGYTF
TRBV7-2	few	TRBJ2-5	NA	TGTGCCAGCAGCTTAAGAGAGTATGAGACCCAGTACTTC	CASSLREYETQYF
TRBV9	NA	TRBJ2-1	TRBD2	TGTGCCAGCAGCGCCTCCGGGACTAGCGGGGGGCCCCTCTACAATGAGCAGTTCTTC	CASSASGTSGGPLYNEQFF
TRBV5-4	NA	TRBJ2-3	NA	TGTGCCAGCAGATCTAGCACAGATACGCAGTATTTT	CASRSSTDTQYF
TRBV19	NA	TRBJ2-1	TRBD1	TGTGCCAGTAGTATAGATCCATCAGGGGGCCCGCCGCAGTTCTTC	CASSIDPSGGPPQFF
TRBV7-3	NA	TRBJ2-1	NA	TGTGCCAGCAGCTTTAAGAATAGCGGCTCCTACAATGAGCAGTTCTTC	CASSFKNSGSYNEQFF
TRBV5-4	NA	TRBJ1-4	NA	TGTGCCAGCAGCTCCGGCCAGGGTGGCACTAATGAAAAACTGTTTTTT	CASSSGQGGTNEKLFF
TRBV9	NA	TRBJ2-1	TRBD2	TGTGCCAGCAGCCCAAAAACTAGCGGGGGGATCCTGGAGGTGTTCTTC	CASSPKTSGGILEVFF
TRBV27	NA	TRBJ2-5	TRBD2	TGTGCCAGCAGAAGGCCGGGACTAGCGGGGCAAGAGACCCAGTACTTC	CASRRPGLAGQETQYF
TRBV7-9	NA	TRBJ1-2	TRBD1	TGTGCCAGCAGCTTGAGGACAGGGCGAGGCTACACCTTC	CASSLRTGRGYTF
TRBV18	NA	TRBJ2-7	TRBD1	TGTGCCAGCTCACCACGGGGTCAGGGGGCGAGGGAGCAGTACTTC	CASSPRGQGAREQYF
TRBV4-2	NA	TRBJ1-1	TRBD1	TGTGCCAGCAGCCAAGAGACAGGGGTTACGACTGAAGCTTTCTTT	CASSQETGVTTEAFF
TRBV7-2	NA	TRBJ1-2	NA	TGTGCCAGCAGCTTAGCAGGGGATGGCTACACCTTC	CASSLAGDGYTF
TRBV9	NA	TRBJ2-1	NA	TGTGCCAGCAGCGTAGGCCCCCTTGGCCGGGGCCGGGACTGGGACAATGAGCAGTTCTTC	CASSVGPLGRGRDWDNEQFF
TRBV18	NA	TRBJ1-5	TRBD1	TGTGCCAGCTCACCTTTTACAGGGGCCAGCAATCAGCCCCAGCATTTT	CASSPFTGASNQPQHF
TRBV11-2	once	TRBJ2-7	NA	TGTGCCAGCAGCTTGGGTCGGACATCCTACGAGCAGTACTTC	CASSLGRTSYEQYF
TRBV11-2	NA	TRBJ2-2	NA	TGTGCCAGCAGCTTAGCCCTAGCCGGGGAGCTGTTTTTT	CASSLALAGELFF
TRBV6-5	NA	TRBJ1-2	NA	TGTGCCAGCAGTTACTCGAGGAGCGGTTACTATGGCTACACCTTC	CASSYSRSGYYGYTF
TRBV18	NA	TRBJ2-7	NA	TGTGCCAGCTCACCCGAACCGTGGGGGGGCTCGCACGAGCAGTACTTC	CASSPEPWGGSHEQYF
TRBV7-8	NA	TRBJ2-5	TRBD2	TGTGCCAGCAGCTTAGCGACTAGCGGACTTTTCCAAGAGACCCAGTACTTC	CASSLATSGLFQETQYF
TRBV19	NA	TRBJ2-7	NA	TGTGCCAGTAGTATAGAGGTAGACTACGAGCAGTACTTC	CASSIEVDYEQYF
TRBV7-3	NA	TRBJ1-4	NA	TGTGCCAGCAGCTTAAACAGTAATGAAAAACTGTTTTTT	CASSLNSNEKLFF
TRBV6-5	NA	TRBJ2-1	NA	TGTGCCAGCAGTTTTTCTCGGGCCTACAATGAGCAGTTCTTC	CASSFSRAYNEQFF
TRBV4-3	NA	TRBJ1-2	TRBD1	TGCGCCAGCAGCCCCGGGACAGGGTTTGGGGGCTACACCTTC	CASSPGTGFGGYTF
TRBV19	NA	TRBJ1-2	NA	TGTGCCAGTAGTCGGGGGGTTAACTATGGCTACACCTTC	CASSRGVNYGYTF
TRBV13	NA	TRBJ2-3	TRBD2	TGTGCCAGCAGCTTACGGGCGGGAGGCCCAGATACGCAGTATTTT	CASSLRAGGPDTQYF
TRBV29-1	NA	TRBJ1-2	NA	TGCAGCGCCTGGGACACGGCTAACTATGGCTACACCTTC	CSAWDTANYGYTF
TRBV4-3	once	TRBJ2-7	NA	TGCGCCAGCAGCCAAGAATTATCCTCCTACGAGCAGTACTTC	CASSQELSSYEQYF
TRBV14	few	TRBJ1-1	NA	TGTGCCAGCAGCCGAAGGAGGGATTGGGTGAACACTGAAGCTTTCTTT	CASSRRRDWVNTEAFF
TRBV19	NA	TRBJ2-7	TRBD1	TGTGCCAGTAGTATAAGGGGGACAGGTCCCTACGAGCAGTACTTC	CASSIRGTGPYEQYF
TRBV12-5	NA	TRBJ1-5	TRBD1	TGTGCTAGTGGTTTGCAGACAGGGGGGCTAACCTATAGCAATCAGCCCCAGCATTTT	CASGLQTGGLTYSNQPQHF
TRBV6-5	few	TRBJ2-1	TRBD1	TGTGCCAGCAGCCGGGGACAGTTTCTAAACAATGAGCAGTTCTTC	CASSRGQFLNNEQFF
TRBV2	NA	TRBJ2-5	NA	TGTGCCAGCAGGGGTCAGGCAGAGACCCAGTACTTC	CASRGQAETQYF
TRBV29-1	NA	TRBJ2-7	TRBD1	TGCAGCGTGGCCGGGACAGGGGGTCCGGGAGAGCAGTACTTC	CSVAGTGGPGEQYF
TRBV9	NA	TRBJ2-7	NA	TGTGCCAGCAGCGTAGGTCGGGTCGCAAACGAGCAGTACTTC	CASSVGRVANEQYF
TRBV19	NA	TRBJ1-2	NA	TGTGCCAGTAGTATAGACCGAAATAGAGGTGGCTACACCTTC	CASSIDRNRGGYTF
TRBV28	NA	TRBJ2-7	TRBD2	TGTGCCAGCACCGAACCAGCGGGAGTTGGCGAGCAGTACTTC	CASTEPAGVGEQYF
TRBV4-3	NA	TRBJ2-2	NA	TGCGCCAGCAGCCAAGCCTCTGGGGGCAGGGTCGGGGAGCTGTTTTTT	CASSQASGGRVGELFF
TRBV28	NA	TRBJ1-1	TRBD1	TGTGCCAGCAGTTTTCAGGGGGCACGGACTGAAGCTTTCTTT	CASSFQGARTEAFF
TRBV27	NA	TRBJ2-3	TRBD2	TGTGCCAGCAAGACCCGTAGCGGGAGGGCTGATACGCAGTATTTT	CASKTRSGRADTQYF
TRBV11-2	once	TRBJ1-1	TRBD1	TGTGCCAGCAGCCCGCCGGACAGGGACACTGAAGCTTTCTTT	CASSPPDRDTEAFF
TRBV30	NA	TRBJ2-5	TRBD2	TGTGCCTGGAGTGTATCGGGAGGAGTAGCGGGACTCCAAGAGACCCAGTACTTC	CAWSVSGGVAGLQETQYF
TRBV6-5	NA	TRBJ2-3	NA	TGTGCCAGCAGTTATTTCGCGGGGAGCACAGATACGCAGTATTTT	CASSYFAGSTDTQYF
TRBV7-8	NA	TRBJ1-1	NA	TGTGCCAGCAGCTTAGAGGGGGTGTTGACTGAAGCTTTCTTT	CASSLEGVLTEAFF
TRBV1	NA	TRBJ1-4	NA	TGCACCAGCAGCCAAAACAGGGTGGGGGAAAAACTGTTTTTT	CTSSQNRVGEKLFF
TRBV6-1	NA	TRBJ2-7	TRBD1	TGTGCCAGCAGTGTTGATCCCACAGGGGGCAGCGAGCAGTACTTC	CASSVDPTGGSEQYF
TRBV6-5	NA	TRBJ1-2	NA	TGTGCCAGCAGTTACTCGATAGGAGGGAAACCTTATGGCTACACCTTC	CASSYSIGGKPYGYTF
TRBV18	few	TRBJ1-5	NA	TGTGCCAGCTCATCGACGGGAGGGTGGGGCAATCAGCCCCAGCATTTT	CASSSTGGWGNQPQHF
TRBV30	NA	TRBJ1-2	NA	TGTGCCTGGAAGGGGGGGGCAGGGGCTAACTATGGCTACACCTTC	CAWKGGAGANYGYTF
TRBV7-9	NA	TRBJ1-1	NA	TGTGCCAGCAGCTTAGCGCTGGGGGGAGTAGGTGAAGCTTTCTTT	CASSLALGGVGEAFF
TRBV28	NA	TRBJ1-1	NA	TGTGCCAGCAGTAAGGGGAGGGGCGGGAACACTGAAGCTTTCTTT	CASSKGRGGNTEAFF
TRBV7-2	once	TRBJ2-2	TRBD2	TGTGCCAGCAGCTTACTAGCGGGAGTATCCGGGGAGCTGTTTTTT	CASSLLAGVSGELFF
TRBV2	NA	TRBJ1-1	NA	TGTGCCAGCAGTGAAGAGGGGAGGGGAATAGACACTGAAGCTTTCTTT	CASSEEGRGIDTEAFF